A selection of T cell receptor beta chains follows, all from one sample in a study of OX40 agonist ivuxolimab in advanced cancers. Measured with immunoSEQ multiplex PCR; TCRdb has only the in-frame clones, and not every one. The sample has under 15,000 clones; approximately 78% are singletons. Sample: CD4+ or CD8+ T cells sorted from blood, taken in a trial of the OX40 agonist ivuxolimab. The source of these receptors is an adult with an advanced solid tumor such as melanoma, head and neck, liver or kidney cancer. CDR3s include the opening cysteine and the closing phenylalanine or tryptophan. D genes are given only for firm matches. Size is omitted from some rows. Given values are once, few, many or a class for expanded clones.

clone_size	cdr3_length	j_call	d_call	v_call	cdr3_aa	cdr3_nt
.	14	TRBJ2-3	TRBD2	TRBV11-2	CASSLVAGGDTQYF	TGTGCCAGCAGCTTAGTGGCGGGGGGGGATACGCAGTATTTT
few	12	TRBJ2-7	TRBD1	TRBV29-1	CSAGTGSYEQYF	TGCAGCGCCGGGACAGGCAGCTACGAGCAGTACTTC
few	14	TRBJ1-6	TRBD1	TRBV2	CASRGITGGSPLHF	TGTGCCAGCAGGGGGATTACAGGGGGTTCACCCCTCCACTTT
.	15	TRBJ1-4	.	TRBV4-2	CASSQGAGAREKLFF	TGTGCCAGCAGCCAAGGGGCAGGGGCAAGAGAAAAACTGTTTTTT
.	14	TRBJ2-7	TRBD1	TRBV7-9	CASSLQGAHYEQYF	TGTGCCAGCAGCTTACAGGGGGCTCACTACGAGCAGTACTTC
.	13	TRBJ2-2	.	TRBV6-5	CASSYRGPGELFF	TGTGCCAGCAGTTACCGGGGGCCCGGGGAGCTGTTTTTT
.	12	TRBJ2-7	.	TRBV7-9	CASSDPSYEQYF	TGTGCCAGCAGCGACCCTAGCTACGAGCAGTACTTC
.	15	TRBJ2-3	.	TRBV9	CASSVAAATTDTQYF	TGTGCCAGCAGCGTAGCTGCCGCGACCACAGATACGCAGTATTTT
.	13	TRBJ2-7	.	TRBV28	CASELASAREQYF	TGTGCCAGCGAGCTGGCTAGCGCTCGCGAGCAGTACTTC
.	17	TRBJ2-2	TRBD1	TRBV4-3	CASSQQGPDRDTGELFF	TGCGCCAGCAGCCAACAAGGGCCGGACAGGGACACCGGGGAGCTGTTTTTT
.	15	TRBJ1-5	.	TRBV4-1	CASSQELGASQPQHF	TGCGCCAGCAGCCAAGAACTGGGGGCGAGCCAGCCCCAGCATTTT
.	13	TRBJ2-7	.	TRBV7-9	CASSLEGLYEQYF	TGTGCCAGCAGCTTAGAAGGCCTGTACGAGCAGTACTTC
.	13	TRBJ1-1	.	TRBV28	CASSLSGTVEAFF	TGTGCCAGCAGCTTATCCGGGACGGTTGAAGCTTTCTTT
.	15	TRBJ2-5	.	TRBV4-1	CASSQELKTFETQYF	TGCGCCAGCAGCCAAGAGCTCAAGACTTTCGAGACCCAGTACTTC
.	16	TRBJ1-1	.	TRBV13	CASSPYDRRGNTEAFF	TGTGCCAGCAGCCCTTACGACAGGAGGGGAAACACTGAAGCTTTCTTT
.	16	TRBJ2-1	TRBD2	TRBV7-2	CASSLEAGLGRNEQFF	TGTGCCAGCAGCTTAGAGGCGGGACTAGGGAGGAATGAGCAGTTCTTC
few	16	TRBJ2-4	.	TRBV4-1	CASSQDSGVGGNIQYF	TGCGCCAGCAGCCAAGATTCAGGGGTAGGGGGAAACATTCAGTACTTC
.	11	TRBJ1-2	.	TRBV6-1	CASSYNYGYTF	TGTGCCAGCAGTTACAACTATGGCTACACCTTC
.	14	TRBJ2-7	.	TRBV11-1	CASRTTGSSYEQYF	TGTGCCAGCAGAACGACAGGTTCCTCCTACGAGCAGTACTTC
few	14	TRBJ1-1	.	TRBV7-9	CASSFIQGGSEAFF	TGTGCCAGCAGCTTTATCCAGGGAGGATCTGAAGCTTTCTTT
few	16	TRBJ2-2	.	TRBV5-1	CASSFLPSENTGELFF	TGCGCCAGCAGCTTTCTTCCTAGCGAGAACACCGGGGAGCTGTTTTTT
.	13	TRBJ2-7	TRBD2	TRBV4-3	CASSPTSDYEQYF	TGCGCCAGCAGCCCGACTAGCGACTACGAGCAGTACTTC
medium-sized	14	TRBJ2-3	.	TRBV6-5	CASSYYGSTDTQYF	TGTGCCAGCAGTTACTATGGGAGCACAGATACGCAGTATTTT
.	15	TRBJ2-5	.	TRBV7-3	CASSPTSGGQETQYF	TGTGCCAGCAGCCCCACGTCCGGGGGTCAAGAGACCCAGTACTTC
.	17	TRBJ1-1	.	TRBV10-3	CAISERVQNKANTEAFF	TGTGCCATCAGTGAGCGGGTACAGAACAAAGCGAACACTGAAGCTTTCTTT
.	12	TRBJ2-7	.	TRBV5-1	CASSLNTYEQYF	TGCGCCAGCAGCTTGAACACCTACGAGCAGTACTTC
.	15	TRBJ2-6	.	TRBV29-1	CSVEGQPSGANVLTF	TGCAGCGTTGAAGGGCAGCCTTCTGGGGCCAACGTCCTGACTTTC
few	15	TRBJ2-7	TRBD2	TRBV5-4	CASSLGTSGGYEQYF	TGTGCCAGCAGCTTGGGGACTAGCGGGGGGTACGAGCAGTACTTC
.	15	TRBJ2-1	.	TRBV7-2	CASSLSGDSYNEQFF	TGTGCCAGCAGCTTATCTGGAGATTCCTACAATGAGCAGTTCTTC
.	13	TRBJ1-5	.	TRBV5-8	CASSLGVNQPQHF	TGTGCCAGCAGCTTGGGGGTGAATCAGCCCCAGCATTTT
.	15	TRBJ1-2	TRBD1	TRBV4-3	CASSQLTGGNYGYTF	TGCGCCAGCAGCCAACTTACAGGGGGGAACTATGGCTACACCTTC
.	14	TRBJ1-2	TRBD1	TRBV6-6	CASREGQGGYGYTF	TGTGCCAGCAGAGAAGGACAGGGTGGCTATGGCTACACCTTC
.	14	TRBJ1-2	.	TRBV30	CAWSPGKASYGYTF	TGTGCCTGGAGCCCCGGAAAAGCAAGCTATGGCTACACCTTC
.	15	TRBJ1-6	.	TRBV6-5	CASSYSMISGTPLHF	TGTGCCAGCAGTTACTCGATGATCTCGGGGACACCCCTCCACTTT
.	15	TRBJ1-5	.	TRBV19	CASSTGPYSNQPQHF	TGTGCCAGTAGTACTGGACCCTATAGCAATCAGCCCCAGCATTTT
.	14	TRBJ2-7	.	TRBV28	CASTTRRAGVEQYF	TGTGCCAGCACGACCCGGAGGGCAGGGGTCGAGCAGTACTTC
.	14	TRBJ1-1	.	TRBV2	CASRRGAGITEAFF	TGTGCCAGCAGGAGGGGCGCAGGGATAACTGAAGCTTTCTTT
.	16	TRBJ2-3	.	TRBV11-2	CASSLVEGASTDTQYF	TGTGCCAGCAGCTTAGTGGAGGGGGCCAGCACAGATACGCAGTATTTT
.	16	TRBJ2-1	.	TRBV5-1	CASSLMSPLPNNEQFF	TGCGCCAGCAGCTTGATGAGTCCCCTTCCTAACAATGAGCAGTTCTTC
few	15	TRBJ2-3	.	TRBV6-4	CASSRSGLGADTQYF	TGTGCCAGCAGTCGTAGCGGTCTAGGGGCAGATACGCAGTATTTT
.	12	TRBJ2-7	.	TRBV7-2	CASSLHRVEQYF	TGTGCCAGCAGCTTACATCGCGTCGAGCAGTACTTC
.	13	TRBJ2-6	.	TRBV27	CASSLSGANVLTF	TGTGCCAGCAGTTTATCTGGGGCCAACGTCCTGACTTTC
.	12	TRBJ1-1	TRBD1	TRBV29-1	CSVLRQGAEAFF	TGCAGCGTTCTGAGACAGGGGGCTGAAGCTTTCTTT
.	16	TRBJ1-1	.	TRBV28	CASSLFRDTLRAEAFF	TGTGCCAGCAGTTTATTCCGGGACACCCTACGGGCTGAAGCTTTCTTT
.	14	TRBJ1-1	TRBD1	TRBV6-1	CASSGTGDLTEAFF	TGTGCCAGCAGTGGGACAGGGGATCTCACTGAAGCTTTCTTT
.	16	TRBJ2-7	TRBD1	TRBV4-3	CASSQAGDSTGVEQYF	TGCGCCAGCAGCCAAGCTGGGGACTCGACAGGGGTCGAGCAGTACTTC
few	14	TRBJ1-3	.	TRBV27	CASSLSGSGNTIYF	TGTGCCAGCAGTTTATCAGGCTCTGGAAACACCATATATTTT
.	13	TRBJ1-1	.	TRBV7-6	CASSHGQNTEAFF	TGTGCCAGCAGCCATGGACAGAACACTGAAGCTTTCTTT
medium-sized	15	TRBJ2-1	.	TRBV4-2	CASSQGAESYNEQFF	TGTGCCAGCAGCCAAGGAGCGGAGTCCTACAATGAGCAGTTCTTC
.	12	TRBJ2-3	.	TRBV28	CAVGQRTDTQYF	TGTGCCGTGGGGCAACGGACAGATACGCAGTATTTT
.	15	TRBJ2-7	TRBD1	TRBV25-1	CASSETGTGLHEQYF	TGTGCCAGCAGCGAAACCGGGACAGGGTTGCACGAGCAGTACTTC
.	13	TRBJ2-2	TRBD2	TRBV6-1	CATAGDSSGELFF	TGTGCGACAGCGGGGGATTCTTCCGGGGAGCTGTTTTTT
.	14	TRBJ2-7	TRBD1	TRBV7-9	CASSRGQGDYEQYF	TGTGCCAGCAGCCGAGGACAGGGCGACTACGAGCAGTACTTC
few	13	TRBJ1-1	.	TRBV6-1	CASRYTLNTEAFF	TGTGCCAGCAGATATACACTGAACACTGAAGCTTTCTTT
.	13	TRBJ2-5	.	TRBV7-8	CASSHKTKETQYF	TGTGCCAGCAGCCATAAAACAAAAGAGACCCAGTACTTC
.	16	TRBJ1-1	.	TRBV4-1	CASSQERQTMNTEAFF	TGCGCCAGCAGCCAAGAGAGACAGACAATGAACACTGAAGCTTTCTTT
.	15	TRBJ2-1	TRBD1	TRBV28	CASSRETTGADEQFF	TGTGCCAGCAGTCGAGAAACGACAGGGGCCGATGAGCAGTTCTTC